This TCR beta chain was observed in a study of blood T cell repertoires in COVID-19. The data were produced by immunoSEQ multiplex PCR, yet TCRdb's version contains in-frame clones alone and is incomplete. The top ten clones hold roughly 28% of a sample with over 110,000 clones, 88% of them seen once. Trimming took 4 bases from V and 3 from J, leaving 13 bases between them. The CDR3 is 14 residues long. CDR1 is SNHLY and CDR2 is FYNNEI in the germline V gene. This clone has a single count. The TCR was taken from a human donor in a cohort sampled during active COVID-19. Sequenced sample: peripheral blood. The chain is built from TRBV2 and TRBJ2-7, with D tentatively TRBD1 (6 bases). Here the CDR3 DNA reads TGTGCCAGCAGTGGAGGACAGACCTACTACGAGCAGTACTTC. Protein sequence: CASSGGQTYYEQYF. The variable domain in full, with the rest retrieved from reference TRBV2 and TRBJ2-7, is EPEVTQTPSHQVTQMGQEVILRCVPISNHLYFYWYRQILGQKVEFLVSFYNNEISEKSEIFDDQFSVERPDGSNFTLKIRSTKLEDSAMYFCASSGGQTYYEQYFGPGTRLTVT.